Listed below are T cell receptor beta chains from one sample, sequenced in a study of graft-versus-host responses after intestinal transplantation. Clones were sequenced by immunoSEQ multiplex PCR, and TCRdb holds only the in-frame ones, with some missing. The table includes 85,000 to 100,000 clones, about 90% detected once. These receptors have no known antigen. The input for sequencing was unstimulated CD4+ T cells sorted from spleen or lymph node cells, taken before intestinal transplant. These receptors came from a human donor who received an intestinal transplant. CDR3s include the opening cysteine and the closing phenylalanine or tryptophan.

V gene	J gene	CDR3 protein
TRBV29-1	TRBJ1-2	CSPLGDRVSHRGGYTF
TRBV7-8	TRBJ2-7	CASSPRTGGDEQYF
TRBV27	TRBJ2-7	CASSLNPDSTYEQYF
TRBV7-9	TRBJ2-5	CASRRLGSQETQYF
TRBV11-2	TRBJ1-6	CASSLLANSPLHF
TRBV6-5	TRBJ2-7	CASQGSGPYEQYF
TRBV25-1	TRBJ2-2	CASSERVQGAGELFF
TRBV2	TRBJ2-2	CASRLNTGELFF
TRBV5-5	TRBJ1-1	CASSWPRGATEAFF
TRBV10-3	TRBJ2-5	CAISVSSGKETQYF
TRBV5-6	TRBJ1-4	CASSLQSGGTRYEKLFF
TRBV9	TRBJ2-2	CASSVEVRGAGELFF
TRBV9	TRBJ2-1	CASSRAEGGAEQFF
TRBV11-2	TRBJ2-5	CASSLWRETQYF
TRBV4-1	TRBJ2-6	CASSHQGRGANVLTF
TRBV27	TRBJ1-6	CASSLRQGGGASYNSPLHF
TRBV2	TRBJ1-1	CASVLMNTEAFF
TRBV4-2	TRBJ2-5	CASSQHRLAGGQETQYF
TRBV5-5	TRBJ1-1	CASSPRGTEAFF
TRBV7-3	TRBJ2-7	CASSLGPGPSYEQYF
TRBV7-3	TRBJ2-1	CASSSAPGSSYNEQFF
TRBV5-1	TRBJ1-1	CASSPGFGGTEAFF
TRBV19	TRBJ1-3	CASPPGLSVRGNTIYF
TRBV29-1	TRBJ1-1	CSVREGDTEAFF
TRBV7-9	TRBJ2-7	CASSPPVTGGLVRQYF
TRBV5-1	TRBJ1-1	CASSAVTGMNTEAFF
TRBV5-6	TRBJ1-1	CASSSRYTEAFF
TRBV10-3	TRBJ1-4	CAISESRGGGEKLFF
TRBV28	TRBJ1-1	CASSLVYVEGLYSVVNTEAFF
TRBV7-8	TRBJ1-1	CASSLWATANTEAFF